This T cell receptor beta chain was retrieved from a study of blood T cell repertoires in COVID-19. In the authors' workflow: Amplification with reference gene primers provided the estimates of nucleated cell counts. Sequencing used immunoSEQ multiplex PCR; TCRdb keeps in-frame clones, though not all of them. The V and J calls and the clone size are those of that table, but D and trimming were determined from the DNA. The data hold over 200,000 clones, with roughly 80% observed a single time. Clinical histories supplied by participants themselves formed the basis of cohort assignment. Symptom resolution, clearance, or two negative PCRs marked donors in Cohort 3 as recovered. The V end lost 2 bases, the J end lost 5 bases, and 6 bases lay between the germline ends. Germline V lookup: CDR1 MNHEY, CDR2 SVGEGT. This CDR3 spans 12 amino acids.

The source material was PBMCs or T cells enriched from blood (not recorded which). The chain links TRBV6-2 or TRBV6-3 to TRBJ1-1; no clear D gene. This receptor was obtained from a man aged 55 to 70 who had recovered from COVID-19. The CDR3 spells CASSYRRTEAFF. The CDR3 bases are TGTGCCAGCAGTTACAGGAGAACTGAAGCTTTCTTT.